A single sample gave rise to the 9 T cell receptor beta chains below, sequenced in a study of CD8 T cells in Susac syndrome. Random hexamers primed reverse transcription of roughly 0.5 to 1 ug RNA. TCRdb analysed the immunoSEQ multiplex PCR reads with MiXCR anew, one entry per CDR3 protein. The sample lists about 300,000 distinct CDR3 sequences; about 92% were seen once. The sequencing input was CD4+ T cells from PBMCs. The receptors here all came from a human donor with multiple sclerosis.

A single count supports this clonotype. The chain is built from TRBV12-3 or TRBV12-4 and TRBJ2-3, with 10 bases lining up with TRBD1. The CDR3 is made up of 14 amino acids. With V trimmed by 6 bases and J by 3 bases, 3 bases remained unmatched. DNA for the CDR3: TGTGCCAGCAGGACAGGGGGCAAAACAGATACGCAGTATTTT. Translating gives CASRTGGKTDTQYF.

The chain joins TRBV7-9 to TRBJ2-7; unclear D gene. The CDR3 covers 13 residues. V lost 5 bases, J lost 0 bases, and 8 bases lay in between. In germline, CDR1 is SEHNR, CDR2 FQNEAQ (reference sequence). Here the CDR3 reads CASSLMSSYEQYF. The CDR3 DNA reads TGTGCCAGCAGCCTTATGAGCTCCTACGAGCAGTACTTC. The full variable domain, its missing parts supplied by reference TRBV7-9 and TRBJ2-7, is DTGVSQNPRHKITKRGQNVTFRCDPISEHNRLYWYRQTLGQGPEFLTYFQNEAQLEKSRLLSDRFSAERPKGSFSTLEIQRTEQGDSAMYLCASSLMSSYEQYFGPGTRLTVT.

The rearrangement links TRBV6-1 to TRBJ2-5; D unresolved. The V gene lost 2 bases and the J gene lost 4 bases, with 5 bases spanning the gap. Per the germline V gene, CDR1 is MNHNS and CDR2 is SASEGT. This CDR3 has 12 amino acids. The CDR3 coding sequence is TGTGCCAGCAGTGAATCTGGAGAGACCCAGTACTTC. Its protein product is CASSESGETQYF.

V is TRBV7-2 and J is TRBJ1-6; D is unclear. V dropped 5 bases and J dropped 8 bases, with 16 bases sitting between them. Germline assignment: CDR1 SGHTA and CDR2 FQGNSA. This CDR3 region has 15 residues. The CDR3 nucleotides are TGTGCCAGCAGCCCTGGCCTCACGGTCGATTCACCCCTCCACTTT. It yields the protein CASSPGLTVDSPLHF.

This clonotype occurred a few times. This chain connects TRBV30 to TRBJ2-7, with D possibly matching TRBD1 (6 bases). V lost 2 bases and J 1 base, leaving 9 bases between the germline ends. The CDR3 loop spans 13 amino acids. CDR1 GTSNPN and CDR2 SVGIG come from the germline V gene (reference sequence). The CDR3 is CAWSRDNSYEQYF. For the CDR3, the DNA is TGTGCCTGGAGTCGGGACAATTCCTACGAGCAGTACTTC.

The gene calls are TRBV18 and TRBJ2-1; D gene unclear. Between the trimmed V and J ends, which lost 2 bases and 3 bases, there was a span of 5 bases. The CDR3 totals 13 residues. Germline CDR1 KGHSH, CDR2 LQKENI. The CDR3 spells CASSPTDYNEQFF. The DNA for the CDR3 is TGTGCCAGCTCACCAACGGACTACAATGAGCAGTTCTTC.

This chain links TRBV5-6 with TRBJ2-1; tentatively, D is TRBD2 (6 bases). This CDR3 has 17 amino acids. Germline assignment: CDR1 SGHDT and CDR2 YYEEEE. The ends were cut back, 9 bases at V and 7 bases at J, with 29 bases in the middle. The CDR3: CATLRRVSAAGRNEQFF. CDR3 coding DNA: TGTGCCACCCTAAGGAGGGTGTCTGCGGCCGGTCGTAATGAGCAGTTCTTC.

This sequence joins TRBV19 and TRBJ2-4; D perhaps matches TRBD1 (6 bases). Germline V gene lookup returns CDR1 LNHDA and CDR2 SQIVND (reference sequence). The germline V and J ends were trimmed by 1 base and 7 bases, with 11 bases remaining between them. CDR3 length: 14 residues. In nucleotides, the CDR3 is TGTGCCAGTAGTATAGCGCAGGGGATCAACATTCAGTACTTC. Translated, it gives CASSIAQGINIQYF.

This chain links TRBV16 with TRBJ2-7, with TRBD2 matching 11 bases. J lost 7 bases, V lost 0 bases, and 5 bases had no gene match. The CDR3 loop spans 15 amino acids. Germline V gene data show CDR1 as KGHSY and CDR2 as FQNENV. The CDR3 DNA reads as TGTGCCAGCAGCCAATCCCTAGCGGGAGGCAGGGAGCAGTACTTC. Translating gives CASSQSLAGGREQYF. Together with reference TRBV16 and TRBJ2-7, the CDR3 gives the full variable domain: GEEVAQTPKHLVRGEGQKAKLYCAPIKGHSYVFWYQQVLKNEFKFLISFQNENVFDETGMPKERFSAKCLPNSPCSLEIQATKLEDSAVYFCASSQSLAGGREQYFGPGTRLTVT.